Listed below are T cell receptor beta chains from one sample, sequenced in a study of Graves' ophthalmopathy and Graves' hyperthyroidism. TCRdb independently ran MiXCR on the multiplex PCR reads; one entry per CDR3 protein. Found here are about 220,000 distinct CDR3 sequences, roughly a fifth of them singletons; the top ten hold roughly 44%. The sequenced sample consisted of peripheral blood. These receptors originate from a woman aged 45-60 years with Graves' ophthalmopathy. Both conserved end residues are part of each CDR3. The order of the fields is clone size, V gene, J gene, D gene, CDR3 DNA, CDR3 protein. A D gene is named only where the DNA matches it firmly. Clone size is stated in some rows and not others, as once, few, many or a class when expanded.

many	TRBV28	TRBJ2-2	NA	TGTGCCAGCAAGATCCCAGGGTCGAACACCGGGGAGCTGTTTTTT	CASKIPGSNTGELFF
many	TRBV30	TRBJ1-5	TRBD1	TGTGCCTGGAGTGGTGGGGGGACAGCGGGCCAGCCCCAGCATTTT	CAWSGGGTAGQPQHF
many	TRBV12-3/TRBV12-4	TRBJ2-7	TRBD2	TGTGCCAGCAGTTTAAGGGTAAGCGGGAGATCCCACGAGCAGTACTTC	CASSLRVSGRSHEQYF
many	TRBV25-1	TRBJ2-5	TRBD1	TGTGCCAGCAACACAGGGGGAGAGACCCAGTACTTC	CASNTGGETQYF
few	TRBV12-5	TRBJ2-2	TRBD1	TGTGCTAGTTCCGGACAGGGGAACACCGGGGAGCTGTTTTTT	CASSGQGNTGELFF
NA	TRBV4-1	TRBJ2-4	TRBD1	TGCGCCAGCAGCCACGAGGGACAGAAAAACATTCAGTACTTC	CASSHEGQKNIQYF
NA	TRBV6-1	TRBJ2-7	TRBD1	TGTGCCAGCAGTACGAGACAGGGAATGAGGGAGCAGTACTTC	CASSTRQGMREQYF
many	TRBV6-1	TRBJ2-7	TRBD1	TGTGCCAGCAGTCCCCGGGACAGGGGTTACGAGCAGTACTTC	CASSPRDRGYEQYF
NA	TRBV6-2/TRBV6-3	TRBJ2-2	NA	TGTGCCAGCAGGAGCGGAGGGACCGGGGAGCTGTTTTTT	CASRSGGTGELFF
many	TRBV25-1	TRBJ2-2	NA	TGTGCCAGCAGACGGAGCGGGGAGCTGTTTTTT	CASRRSGELFF
NA	TRBV30	TRBJ2-2	NA	TGTGCCTGTAAAAGGGAGGTATCGGTCACCGGGGAGCTGTTTTTT	CACKREVSVTGELFF
NA	TRBV6-1	TRBJ2-7	NA	TGTGCCGCCCGCAGGGCCTTGAACGAGCAGTACTTC	CAARRALNEQYF
many	TRBV2	TRBJ2-7	TRBD1	TGTGCCAGCAACGGACAGGGAATACTATACGAGCAGTACTTC	CASNGQGILYEQYF
NA	TRBV20-1	TRBJ2-1	TRBD2	TGCAGTGAGATTCCGGGACTAGCGGGCATCAATGAGCAGTTCTTC	CSEIPGLAGINEQFF
NA	TRBV6-5	TRBJ1-1	NA	TGTGCCAGCAGTTCGTCGGACGGCACTGAAGCTTTCTTT	CASSSSDGTEAFF
many	TRBV10-3	TRBJ2-5	TRBD2	TGTGCCATCTCCCGCGCGGGGGGGGAGACCCAGTACTTC	CAISRAGGETQYF
NA	TRBV12-3/TRBV12-4	TRBJ2-7	TRBD1	TGTGCCAGCAGGACTCGGACAGGTTCCGAGCAGTACTTC	CASRTRTGSEQYF
NA	TRBV7-2	TRBJ1-2	NA	TGTGCCAGCAGCCCCTCCCGTTCCATCTATGGCTACACCTTC	CASSPSRSIYGYTF
many	TRBV12-3/TRBV12-4	TRBJ2-7	TRBD1	TGTGCCAGCAGTCTTGCGGGACAGGGTGCGTGGGAGCAGTACTTC	CASSLAGQGAWEQYF
once	TRBV6-5	TRBJ2-5	TRBD1	TGTGCCAGCAGTTCCTGGACAGGGAGCGGAGAGACCCAGTACTTC	CASSSWTGSGETQYF
NA	TRBV29-1	TRBJ2-5	NA	TGCAGCGTTGAAGAAACAGGGTTTAGGGAGACCCAGTACTTC	CSVEETGFRETQYF
many	TRBV6-1	TRBJ1-5	TRBD1	TGTGCCAGCAGTGGAGCTATAAGGACAGGGTCCGCCCAGCCCCAGCATTTT	CASSGAIRTGSAQPQHF
NA	TRBV25-1	TRBJ2-5	NA	TGTGCCAGCAGTGTTTCGGGTCAAGAGACCCAGTACTTC	CASSVSGQETQYF
NA	TRBV19	TRBJ2-5	TRBD1	TGTGCCAGTAGTGTGACAGGGCCCACAGAGACCCAGTACTTC	CASSVTGPTETQYF
few	TRBV30	TRBJ2-3	TRBD1	TGTGCCTGGCAGAAACGGGACAGGTTCACAGATACGCAGTATTTT	CAWQKRDRFTDTQYF
NA	TRBV15	TRBJ2-5	NA	TGTGCCACCAGTTCCCGGGCGGAACAAGAGACCCAGTACTTC	CATSSRAEQETQYF
many	TRBV24-1	TRBJ2-5	NA	TGTGCCACCAGTGCCATACCAGACACCGATCAAGAGACCCAGTACTTC	CATSAIPDTDQETQYF
few	TRBV19	TRBJ1-5	NA	TGTGCCAGTACCTCCCGGGAGGGCAATCAGCCCCAGCATTTT	CASTSREGNQPQHF
few	TRBV30	TRBJ2-7	NA	TGTGCCTGGGTAGATGGGAGCTCCTACGAGCAGTACTTC	CAWVDGSSYEQYF
NA	TRBV28	TRBJ1-5	NA	TGTGCCAGCAGTTTTAGGAAGGGCAGCCTCAATCAGCCCCAGCATTTT	CASSFRKGSLNQPQHF
many	TRBV9	TRBJ2-7	NA	TGTGCCAGCAGCGTAGTGTGGGGGCGCGAAGCCTACGAGCAGTACTTC	CASSVVWGREAYEQYF
NA	TRBV12-3/TRBV12-4	TRBJ1-2	NA	TGTGCCAGCAGTTTCGGCAGGCGCTCCTATGGCTACACCTTC	CASSFGRRSYGYTF
few	TRBV11-2	TRBJ2-5	NA	TGTGCCAGCAGCCCCGGGACCGGGGCACAAGAGACCCAGTACTTC	CASSPGTGAQETQYF
NA	TRBV27	TRBJ2-7	NA	TGTGCCAGCAGTTCTGGTAATCCCTACGAGCAGTACTTC	CASSSGNPYEQYF
many	TRBV18	TRBJ1-2	NA	TGTGCCAGCTCACCAGGAACAGCCGTCGATGGCTACACCTTC	CASSPGTAVDGYTF
many	TRBV4-1	TRBJ2-4	TRBD2	TGCGCCAGCAGCCAAGAAGGCCCCAAAAGAGCTAGCGGATCACCTAAAAACATTCAGTACTTC	CASSQEGPKRASGSPKNIQYF
many	TRBV29-1	TRBJ1-2	NA	TGCAGCGTTGAACACGGAAACTATGGCTACACCTTC	CSVEHGNYGYTF
many	TRBV5-1	TRBJ2-7	NA	TGCGCCAGCAGCCCACGGACAGTTTCCTACGAGCAGTACTTC	CASSPRTVSYEQYF
few	TRBV6-1	TRBJ2-7	TRBD1	TGTGCCAGCAGTGGACAGGGGGACCCCTACGAGCAGTACTTC	CASSGQGDPYEQYF
few	TRBV12-3/TRBV12-4	TRBJ1-2	TRBD1	TGTGCCAGCAGCAGCACAGGGGCCCCTGGCTATGGCTACACCTTC	CASSSTGAPGYGYTF
NA	TRBV5-5	TRBJ2-7	NA	TGTGCCAGCAGCTTTGTACGTTCCTACGAGCAGTACTTC	CASSFVRSYEQYF
many	TRBV7-9	TRBJ2-7	TRBD2	TGTGCCAGCAGCTCCCAATTGGCTAGCGGGAGCTACGAGCAGTACTTC	CASSSQLASGSYEQYF
many	TRBV12-3/TRBV12-4	TRBJ1-2	NA	TGTGCCAGCAGTATTACAGCTATCCTAAATGGCTACACCTTC	CASSITAILNGYTF
NA	TRBV7-2	TRBJ1-6	NA	TGTGCCAGCAGCGCCCAGGGCTATAATTCACCCCTCCACTTT	CASSAQGYNSPLHF
many	TRBV12-5	TRBJ2-5	TRBD2	TGTGCTAGTGGTTTGGTGGCTAGCGGGGTGTTTAAAGAGACCCAGTACTTC	CASGLVASGVFKETQYF
few	TRBV18	TRBJ2-7	TRBD2	TGTGCCAGCTCATCTTCTAGCGGCCTAGACGAGCAGTACTTC	CASSSSSGLDEQYF
many	TRBV12-3/TRBV12-4	TRBJ1-2	TRBD1	TGTGCCAGCAGTACAGAGACACAGGGGGGCTACACCTTC	CASSTETQGGYTF
many	TRBV19	TRBJ1-1	NA	TGTGCCAGTAGTGAGTCTAGTTCTGGGAGGACTGAAGCTTTCTTT	CASSESSSGRTEAFF
few	TRBV13	TRBJ2-2	TRBD2	TGTGCCAGCAGTAGCGGGAGTCGGTCCGGGGAGCTGTTTTTT	CASSSGSRSGELFF
many	TRBV29-1	TRBJ1-1	NA	TGCAGCGTCCGTAAGGATGAAGCTTTCTTT	CSVRKDEAFF
many	TRBV29-1	TRBJ2-7	NA	TGCAGCGTTGAATCGGGGCGTTTAGGGCAGTACTTC	CSVESGRLGQYF
NA	TRBV25-1	TRBJ2-7	NA	TGTGCCAGCAGTGGCCTCCGGCTACACTTC	CASSGLRLHF